Below, 10 T cell receptor beta chains from the same sample are listed, as sequenced in a study of cytomegalovirus exposure and HLA in healthy donors. Primers for the PCR totalled 60 Vbeta and 13 Jbeta. Only in-frame clones appear in the TCRdb table, and some are missing; sequencing was by immunoSEQ multiplex PCR. The table lists around 110,000 clones, 76% of them singletons. The sample comprised PBMCs. These receptors were obtained from a man between 18 and 29 years old in good health and CMV-seronegative.

V and J are TRBV13 and TRBJ2-3; a weak D match, TRBD1 (6 bases). The ends were cut back, 3 bases at V and 1 base at J, with 8 bases in the middle. Per the germline V gene, CDR1 is PRHDT and CDR2 is FYEKMQ (reference sequence). The CDR3 is made up of 14 amino acids. The CDR3 reads CASSFRTGTDTQYF. In DNA form, the CDR3 reads TGTGCCAGCAGCTTCCGGACAGGCACAGATACGCAGTATTTT.

The chain has TRBV5-5 and TRBJ2-2; D is possibly TRBD2 (5 bases). CDR1 and CDR2 (germline): SGHKS, YYEKEE (reference sequence). The CDR3 has 12 residues. V dropped 7 bases and J dropped 8 bases, with 12 bases sitting between them. The CDR3 loop reads CASLGLPGELFF. The CDR3 DNA is TGTGCCAGCCTCGGACTCCCGGGGGAGCTGTTTTTT.

The chain has TRBV5-5 and TRBJ2-5; TRBD2 aligns across 10 bases. This CDR3 has 15 amino acids. Unmatched junction bases numbered 1, after V lost 0 bases and J lost 2 bases. Germline assignment: CDR1 SGHKS and CDR2 YYEKEE (reference sequence). The CDR3 sequence: CASSLASGRQETQYF. The CDR3, as DNA: TGTGCCAGCAGCTTGGCTAGCGGGAGACAAGAGACCCAGTACTTC.

Only a few counts were recorded for this clone. This sequence joins TRBV14 and TRBJ1-1; D unclear. Trimming took 1 base from V and 0 from J, leaving 9 bases between them. The CDR3 spans 15 residues. Germline CDR1 is SGHDN and CDR2 is FVKESK. DNA for the CDR3: TGTGCCAGCAGCCAAGCTTCCGCGTTGAACACTGAAGCTTTCTTT. Its translation: CASSQASALNTEAFF.

The V and J genes are TRBV6-1 and TRBJ1-5; tentatively, D is TRBD1 (6 bases). The CDR3 has 16 amino acids. Trimming removed 2 bases from V and 1 base from J, with 12 bases in between. Germline CDR1 is MNHNS and CDR2 is SASEGT. The CDR3 spells CASSEWGRGSNQPQHF. Written as DNA, the CDR3 is TGTGCCAGCAGTGAATGGGGGAGGGGGAGCAATCAGCCCCAGCATTTT.

This clone was observed once. V is TRBV19 and J is TRBJ1-2; TRBD1 matches 8 bases. Germline V gene data show CDR1 as LNHDA and CDR2 as SQIVND (reference sequence). The V gene end was trimmed by 9 bases and the J gene end by 6 bases; junction bases not matched to a gene: 12. The CDR3 totals 14 residues. CDR3 nucleotides: TGTGCCAGGACAAAGAGACAGGGGTTTCATGGCTACACCTTC. Translated, it gives CARTKRQGFHGYTF.

The chain uses TRBV11-2 and TRBJ2-3, with 11 bases aligning to TRBD2. Losses at the gene ends were 2 bases for V and 8 bases for J; bases not matched to a gene: 9. From germline, CDR1 is SGHAT and CDR2 FQNNGV. The CDR3 is made up of 16 amino acids. The CDR3 loop reads CASSLISGGGLVTQYF. DNA of the CDR3: TGTGCCAGCAGCTTAATTAGCGGGGGGGGGCTGGTTACGCAGTATTTT.

This chain joins TRBV14 and TRBJ1-2, with a possible D match to TRBD1 (5 bases). Per the germline V gene, CDR1 is SGHDN and CDR2 is FVKESK. This CDR3 has 15 residues. V lost 1 base to trimming and J lost 0 bases, with 9 bases between them. The CDR3 is CASSQVSGPNYGYTF. In DNA, the CDR3 is TGTGCCAGCAGCCAAGTTTCAGGGCCTAACTATGGCTACACCTTC.

This chain uses TRBV2 with TRBJ2-1, with a tentative D call TRBD1 (6 bases). Trimming removed 6 bases at V and 0 bases at J, with 9 bases between. CDR1 SNHLY and CDR2 FYNNEI come from the germline V gene. The CDR3 extends over 14 amino acids. CDR3 in amino acids: CASRGGSSYNEQFF. In DNA, the CDR3 is TGTGCCAGCAGAGGGGGAAGCTCCTACAATGAGCAGTTCTTC.

On this clone: One junction end disagrees with the germline gene, perhaps due to a read error. V usage is TRBV7-8 and J usage is TRBJ2-5, with 7 bases aligning to TRBD2. The CDR3 consists of 13 residues. The germline CDR1 and CDR2 sequences are SGHVS and FQNEAQ. CDR3 coding DNA: TGTGCCAGCAGCCTCTTAGCTCTCCTGGGGGGGAACTTC. Its translation: CASSLLALLGGNF.